The T cell receptor beta chain described here comes from a study of regulatory T cells in long-lasting Graves disease. Study outcomes and limitations: Whereas 1,000 or so public clonotypes were shared by new patients, persistent patients shared more, at about 2,500.

The CDR3 sequence is 15 residues long. Trimming pared 2 bases from V and 4 bases from J, leaving 14 bases between. Points on this clonotype: Its antigen is unknown.

Time point given: persistent/refractory GD, antithyroid drugs over 5 years with positive TRAb. Extracted RNA from PBMCs served as the source of the TCR library. HTBI primers from iRepertoire and Arm-PCR of CDR3 regions yielded the TCR beta libraries. TCRdb ran MiXCR on the multiplex PCR reads and lists one entry per CDR3 protein. Of about 290,000 distinct CDR3 sequences in the sample, 20% to 25% were seen once. This sample comprised peripheral blood mononuclear cells (PBMCs), obtained when the disease was refractory, from a patient treated with antithyroid drugs. This chain uses TRBV12-3 or TRBV12-4 with TRBJ1-1; a weak D match, TRBD1 (6 bases). This clonotype was obtained from a female donor with Graves disease. DNA of the CDR3: TGTGCCAGCAGTTTATACGGGGGCCGAAGCACTGAAGCTTTCTTT. It codes for CASSLYGGRSTEAFF.